The 20 T cell receptor beta chains below all came from one sample that was sequenced in a study of PD-L1 blockade in urothelial cancer. The time point is: pretreatment peripheral blood. The data were produced by immunoSEQ multiplex PCR, yet TCRdb's version contains in-frame clones alone and is incomplete. Among approximately 72,000 clones, around 88% were seen once, and the ten largest hold more than 12%. The sequenced sample was PBMCs, obtained around atezolizumab (anti-PD-L1) treatment. These receptors originate from a man aged 55 to 70 with urothelial cancer.

Written as DNA, the CDR3 is TGTGCCAGTAGTATAGATACAGGCCACTACGAGCAGTACTTC. It encodes CASSIDTGHYEQYF. The chain employs TRBV19 and TRBJ2-7, with D perhaps TRBD1 (5 bases). The CDR3 is 14 residues long. Germline CDR1 and CDR2: LNHDA and SQIVND (reference sequence). V was shortened by 0 bases and J by 3 bases, with 9 bases between the two germline ends.

The V call is TRBV19, the J call TRBJ2-3, with TRBD2 matching over 14 bases. CDR1 is LNHDA and CDR2 is SQIVND in the germline V gene (reference sequence). This CDR3 region has 15 residues. The J segment lost 3 bases and the V segment lost 8 bases, leaving 4 bases of the junction unmatched. The CDR3 spells CASQGTSGGTDTQYF. CDR3 sequence (DNA): TGTGCCAGTCAGGGGACTAGCGGGGGAACAGATACGCAGTATTTT.

The V call is TRBV28, the J call TRBJ1-5; D is possibly TRBD1 (6 bases). Germline CDR1 reads MDHEN; CDR2 reads SYDVKM. This CDR3 is built from 15 residues. V was trimmed by 6 bases and J by 0 bases, leaving 12 bases between them. DNA of the CDR3: TGTGCCAGCAGATTACAGGGAAATAGCAATCAGCCCCAGCATTTT. Protein: CASRLQGNSNQPQHF.

This clone was found a few times. CDR3 residues: CASSPGHYYEQYF. The CDR3, as DNA: TGTGCCAGCAGCCCGGGACACTACTACGAGCAGTACTTC. The chain has TRBV6-5 and TRBJ2-7, with a weak D call TRBD1 (6 bases). V shed 6 bases and J shed 3 bases, with 12 bases lying between them. Germline-derived CDR1 and CDR2 are MNHEY and SVGAGI. This CDR3 is 13 amino acids long.

This clone was counted a few times. V usage is TRBV7-2 and J usage is TRBJ2-2; 11 positions match TRBD1. This CDR3 region has 14 residues. The germline V gene has CDR1 SGHTA and CDR2 FQGNSA. V lost 7 bases and J lost 7; bases outside the gene matches: 5. The CDR3 reads CASKRDRGDGELFF. The CDR3 region has the DNA TGTGCCAGCAAGAGGGACAGGGGGGACGGGGAGCTGTTTTTT.

This chain joins TRBV11-2 and TRBJ2-6, with 7 bases that match TRBD2. V gave up 6 bases and J gave up 0 bases; unmatched junction bases: 8. Looked up from germline, CDR1 is SGHAT and CDR2 is FQNNGV. The length of the CDR3 is 17 residues. CDR3 loop: CASRNPGGRSGANVLTF. CDR3 bases: TGTGCCAGCAGGAATCCGGGAGGCCGCTCTGGGGCCAACGTCCTGACTTTC.

This chain links TRBV28 with TRBJ1-2; tentative D call: TRBD1 (5 bases). In germline, CDR1 is MDHEN, CDR2 SYDVKM. With 7 bases removed from V and 2 bases from J, the gap between germline ends came to 17 bases. This CDR3 contains 15 residues. CDR3: CASIDPSGLNYGYTF. The CDR3 DNA follows: TGTGCCAGCATCGACCCATCAGGGTTGAACTATGGCTACACCTTC.

This chain connects TRBV5-4 to TRBJ2-7, with 8 positions matching TRBD2. Germline assignment: CDR1 SGHNT and CDR2 YYREEE (reference sequence). There are 14 residues in the CDR3. J was trimmed by 4 bases and V by 4 bases; bases with no gene match: 7. Here the CDR3 reads CASSKLSGGYEQYF. In DNA form, the CDR3 reads TGTGCCAGCAGCAAATTAAGCGGGGGTTACGAGCAGTACTTC.

This sequence joins TRBV6-1 and TRBJ2-3; the D gene is possibly TRBD1 (6 bases). Germline assignment: CDR1 MNHNS and CDR2 SASEGT. The CDR3 has 14 residues. The V end was cut by 9 bases, the J end by 5 bases, with 18 bases between. The CDR3 here is CASPSWGPGDTQYF. CDR3 coding DNA: TGTGCCAGTCCATCTTGGGGGCCAGGAGATACGCAGTATTTT.

This sequence joins TRBV11-2 and TRBJ1-5, with 9 positions matching TRBD1. The germline gives CDR1 SGHAT, CDR2 FQNNGV. This CDR3 comprises 14 residues. Unmatched junction bases numbered 4, after V lost 5 bases and J lost 5 bases. The CDR3 loop is CASSQGTGHQPQHF. The DNA for the CDR3 is TGTGCCAGCAGCCAAGGGACAGGGCATCAGCCCCAGCATTTT.

The chain uses TRBV5-5 and TRBJ2-3, with D tentatively TRBD1 (6 bases). The V gene lost 4 bases and the J gene lost 0 bases, with 15 bases spanning the gap. CDR1 and CDR2 from the germline V gene are SGHKS and YYEKEE (reference sequence). The CDR3 spans 16 residues. The CDR3 coding sequence is TGTGCCAGCAGCGCCAGACAGGAAGTTAGCACAGATACGCAGTATTTT. This encodes CASSARQEVSTDTQYF.

This clone was seen just once. This chain uses TRBV19 with TRBJ1-1, with D maybe TRBD1 (5 bases). The CDR3 loop spans 15 amino acids. Germline CDR1 reads LNHDA; CDR2 reads SQIVND (reference sequence). V gave up 3 bases and J gave up 6 bases, with 17 bases separating them. The CDR3 spells CASSIDSGIGAEAFF. Here the CDR3 DNA reads TGTGCCAGTAGTATTGACTCAGGGATAGGCGCTGAAGCTTTCTTT.

The chain has TRBV5-1 and TRBJ2-7, with TRBD1 as a possible D gene (6 bases). The germline gives CDR1 SGHRS, CDR2 YFSETQ. Trimming removed 4 bases at V and 1 base at J, with 9 bases between. The CDR3 length is 13 residues. The CDR3 here is CASSIGQSYEQYF. In nucleotides, the CDR3 is TGCGCCAGCAGCATCGGACAGTCCTACGAGCAGTACTTC.

The rearrangement joins TRBV7-9 to TRBJ1-1; D may be TRBD1 (6 bases). The CDR3 extends over 11 amino acids. The germline gives CDR1 SEHNR, CDR2 FQNEAQ (reference sequence). The V gene lost 11 bases and the J gene lost 7 bases, with 14 bases spanning the gap. The CDR3 here is CAALQQGEAFF. DNA for the CDR3: TGTGCCGCTCTGCAACAGGGTGAAGCTTTCTTT.

The gene calls are TRBV9 and TRBJ1-2, with 7 bases matching TRBD1. Germline V lookup: CDR1 SGDLS, CDR2 YYNGEE. This CDR3 spans 15 amino acids. The junction had 13 bases not matched to a gene; V was cut back by 4 bases and J by 7 bases. The CDR3, as DNA: TGTGCCAGCAGCCCCAGCCCGACAGGGTCGGCTGGCTACACCTTC. It is translated as CASSPSPTGSAGYTF.

J is TRBJ2-3 and V is TRBV10-3; D is perhaps TRBD2 (7 bases). Per the germline V gene, CDR1 is ENHRY and CDR2 is SYGVKD. This CDR3 region has 12 residues. The germline V and J ends were trimmed by 8 bases and 7 bases, with 13 bases remaining between them. The CDR3 is CAIGGAKNTQYF. The CDR3 DNA reads as TGTGCCATCGGGGGGGCGAAAAATACGCAGTATTTT.

The CDR3 DNA is TGTGCCAGCAGCGTGACAGGGGCCCACACCGGGGAGCTGTTTTTT. It encodes CASSVTGAHTGELFF. V is TRBV9 and J is TRBJ2-2, with 8 bases lining up with TRBD1. Per germline, CDR1 SGDLS and CDR2 YYNGEE. This CDR3 has 15 residues. With 2 bases clipped from V and 3 bases from J, the junction kept 3 bases outside the gene matches. Combining the CDR3 with reference TRBV9 and TRBJ2-2 gives the whole variable domain DSGVTQTPKHLITATGQRVTLRCSPRSGDLSVYWYQQSLDQGLQFLIQYYNGEERAKGNILERFSAQQFPDLHSELNLSSLELGDSALYFCASSVTGAHTGELFFGEGSRLTVL.

A few counts support this clone. The chain links TRBV6-1 to TRBJ1-2, with 7 bases fitting TRBD1. CDR3 size: 11 residues. V lost 7 bases and J lost 10; bases outside the gene matches: 6. Germline loops: CDR1 MNHNS, CDR2 SASEGT. CDR3 sequence reads: CASNQDRDYTF. CDR3 DNA: TGTGCCAGCAACCAAGACAGGGACTACACCTTC.

This clone came up once. The V call is TRBV19, the J call TRBJ2-5; 12 bases fit TRBD2. This CDR3 has 14 residues. V trimming: 4 bases; J trimming: 4 bases; junction bases outside the gene matches: 1. CDR1 LNHDA and CDR2 SQIVND come from the germline V gene (reference sequence). In DNA, the CDR3 is TGTGCCAGTAGTAAACTAGCGGGGGGAGAGACCCAGTACTTC. Protein: CASSKLAGGETQYF.

The rearrangement joins TRBV7-3 to TRBJ2-1, with 11 bases that match TRBD2. The CDR3 length is 15 residues. In germline, CDR1 is SGHTA, CDR2 FQGTGA. J lost 5 bases, V lost 6 bases, and 6 bases had no gene match. CDR3 residues: CASRSGLAAHNEQFF. CDR3 sequence (DNA): TGTGCCAGCAGATCGGGACTAGCGGCCCACAATGAGCAGTTCTTC.